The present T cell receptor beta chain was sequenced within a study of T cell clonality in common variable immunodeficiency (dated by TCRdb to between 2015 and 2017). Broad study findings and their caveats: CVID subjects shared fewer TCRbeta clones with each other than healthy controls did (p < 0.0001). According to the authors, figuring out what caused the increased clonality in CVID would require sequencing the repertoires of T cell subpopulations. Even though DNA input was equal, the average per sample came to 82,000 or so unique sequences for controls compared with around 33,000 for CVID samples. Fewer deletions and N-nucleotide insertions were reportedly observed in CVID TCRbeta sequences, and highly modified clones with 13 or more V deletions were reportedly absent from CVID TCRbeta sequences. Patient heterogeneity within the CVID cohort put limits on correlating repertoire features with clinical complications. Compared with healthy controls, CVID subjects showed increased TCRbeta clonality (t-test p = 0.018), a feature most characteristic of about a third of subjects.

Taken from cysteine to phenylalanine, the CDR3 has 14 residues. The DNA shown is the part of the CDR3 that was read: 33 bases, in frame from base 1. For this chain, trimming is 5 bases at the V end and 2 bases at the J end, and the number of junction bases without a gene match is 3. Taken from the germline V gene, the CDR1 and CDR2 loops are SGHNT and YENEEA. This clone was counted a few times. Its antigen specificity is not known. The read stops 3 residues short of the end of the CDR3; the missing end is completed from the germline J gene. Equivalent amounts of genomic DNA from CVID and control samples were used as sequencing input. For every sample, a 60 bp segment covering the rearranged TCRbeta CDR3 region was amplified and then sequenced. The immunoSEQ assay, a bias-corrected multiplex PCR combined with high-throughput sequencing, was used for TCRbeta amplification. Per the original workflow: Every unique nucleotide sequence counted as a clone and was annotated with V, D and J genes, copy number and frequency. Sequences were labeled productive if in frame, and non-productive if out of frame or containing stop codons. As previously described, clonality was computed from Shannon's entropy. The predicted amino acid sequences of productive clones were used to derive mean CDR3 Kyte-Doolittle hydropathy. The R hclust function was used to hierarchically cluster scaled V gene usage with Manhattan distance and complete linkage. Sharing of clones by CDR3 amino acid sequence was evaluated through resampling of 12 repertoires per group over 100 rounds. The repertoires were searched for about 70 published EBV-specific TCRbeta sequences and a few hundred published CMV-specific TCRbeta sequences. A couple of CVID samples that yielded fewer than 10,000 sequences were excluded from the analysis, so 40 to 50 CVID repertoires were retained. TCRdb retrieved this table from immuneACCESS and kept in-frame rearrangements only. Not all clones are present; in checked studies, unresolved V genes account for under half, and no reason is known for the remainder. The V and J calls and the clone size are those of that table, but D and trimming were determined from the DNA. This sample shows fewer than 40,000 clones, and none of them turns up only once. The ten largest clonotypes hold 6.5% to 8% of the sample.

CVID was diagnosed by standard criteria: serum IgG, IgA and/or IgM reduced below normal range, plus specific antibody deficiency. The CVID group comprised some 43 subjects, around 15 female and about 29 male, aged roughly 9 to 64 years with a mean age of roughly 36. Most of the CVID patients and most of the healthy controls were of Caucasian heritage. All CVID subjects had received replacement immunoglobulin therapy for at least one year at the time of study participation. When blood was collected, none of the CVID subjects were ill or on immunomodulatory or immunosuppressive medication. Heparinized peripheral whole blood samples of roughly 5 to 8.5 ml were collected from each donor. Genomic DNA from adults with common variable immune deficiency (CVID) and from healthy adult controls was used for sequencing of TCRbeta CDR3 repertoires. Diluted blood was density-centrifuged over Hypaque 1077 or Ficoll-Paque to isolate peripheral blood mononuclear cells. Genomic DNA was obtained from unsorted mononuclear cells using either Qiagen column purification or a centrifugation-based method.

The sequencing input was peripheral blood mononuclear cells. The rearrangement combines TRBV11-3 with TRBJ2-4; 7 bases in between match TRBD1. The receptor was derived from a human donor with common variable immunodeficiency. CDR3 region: CASSSRGTKNIQYF. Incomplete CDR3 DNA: TGTGCCAGCAGCAGCAGGGGGACCAAAAACATT.